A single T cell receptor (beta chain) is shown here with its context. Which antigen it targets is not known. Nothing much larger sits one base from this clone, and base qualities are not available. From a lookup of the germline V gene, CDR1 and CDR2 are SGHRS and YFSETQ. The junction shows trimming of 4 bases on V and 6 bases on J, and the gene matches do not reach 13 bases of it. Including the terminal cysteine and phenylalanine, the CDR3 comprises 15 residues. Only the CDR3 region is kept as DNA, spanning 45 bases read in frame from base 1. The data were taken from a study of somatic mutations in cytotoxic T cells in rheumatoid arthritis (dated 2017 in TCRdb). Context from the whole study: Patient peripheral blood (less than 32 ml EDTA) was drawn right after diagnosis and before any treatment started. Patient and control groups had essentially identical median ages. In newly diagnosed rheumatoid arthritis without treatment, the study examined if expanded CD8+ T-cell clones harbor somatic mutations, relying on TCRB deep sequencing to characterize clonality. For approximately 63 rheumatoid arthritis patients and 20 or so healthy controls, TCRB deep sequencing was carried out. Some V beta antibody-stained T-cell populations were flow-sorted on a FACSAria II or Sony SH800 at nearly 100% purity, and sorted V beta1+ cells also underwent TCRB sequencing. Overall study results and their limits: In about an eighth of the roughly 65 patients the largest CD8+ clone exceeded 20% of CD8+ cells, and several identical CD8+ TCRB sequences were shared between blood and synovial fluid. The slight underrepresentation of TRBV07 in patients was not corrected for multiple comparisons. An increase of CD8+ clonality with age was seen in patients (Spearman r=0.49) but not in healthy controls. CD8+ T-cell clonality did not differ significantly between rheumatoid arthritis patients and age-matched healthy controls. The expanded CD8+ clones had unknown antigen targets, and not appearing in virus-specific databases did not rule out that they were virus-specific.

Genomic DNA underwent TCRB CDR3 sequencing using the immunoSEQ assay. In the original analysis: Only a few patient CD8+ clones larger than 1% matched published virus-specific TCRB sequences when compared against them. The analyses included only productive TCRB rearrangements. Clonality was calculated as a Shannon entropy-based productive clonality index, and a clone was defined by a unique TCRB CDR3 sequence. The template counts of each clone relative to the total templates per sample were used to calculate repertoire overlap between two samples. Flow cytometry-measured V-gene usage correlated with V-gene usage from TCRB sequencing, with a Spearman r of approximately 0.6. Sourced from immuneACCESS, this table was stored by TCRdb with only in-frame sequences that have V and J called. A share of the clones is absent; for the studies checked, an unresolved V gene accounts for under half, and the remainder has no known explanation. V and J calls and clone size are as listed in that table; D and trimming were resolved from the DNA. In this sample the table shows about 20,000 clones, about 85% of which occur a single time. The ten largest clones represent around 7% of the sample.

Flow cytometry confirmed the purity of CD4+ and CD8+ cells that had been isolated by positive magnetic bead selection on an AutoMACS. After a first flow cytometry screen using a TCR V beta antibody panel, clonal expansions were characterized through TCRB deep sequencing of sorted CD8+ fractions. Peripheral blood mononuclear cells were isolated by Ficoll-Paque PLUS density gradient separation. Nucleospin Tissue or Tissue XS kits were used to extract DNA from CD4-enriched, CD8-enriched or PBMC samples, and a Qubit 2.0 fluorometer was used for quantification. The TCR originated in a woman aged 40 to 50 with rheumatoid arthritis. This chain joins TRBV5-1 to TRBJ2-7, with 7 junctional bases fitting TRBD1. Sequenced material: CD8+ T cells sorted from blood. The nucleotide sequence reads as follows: TGCGCCAGCAGCCTAACGACAGGGAGCGCTCCCGAGCAGTACTTC. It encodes CASSLTTGSAPEQYF.